This is a list of T cell receptor beta chains from one sample in a study of cytomegalovirus exposure and HLA in healthy donors. Measured with immunoSEQ multiplex PCR; TCRdb has only the in-frame clones, and not every one. The top ten hold around a fifth of the sample, which has around 100,000 clones, around 80% seen once. Source material: PBMCs. These receptors all stem from a man younger than 40 in good health and CMV-seropositive. CDR3s include the opening cysteine and the closing phenylalanine or tryptophan. The D gene is left open where the match is weak. Size values are once, few and many counts, or a class for expanded clones, and some rows have none.

abundance	v_gene	j_gene	d_gene	CDR3aa	CDR3nt
NA	TRBV11-3	TRBJ2-1	TRBD1	CASSPGQGSYNEQFF	TGTGCCAGCAGCCCGGGACAGGGCTCCTACAATGAGCAGTTCTTC
once	TRBV29-1	TRBJ1-2	TRBD1	CSVDVGQGAGGYTF	TGCAGCGTTGATGTCGGGCAGGGGGCAGGAGGCTACACCTTC
NA	TRBV6-6	TRBJ2-3	NA	CASRTATSTDTQYF	TGTGCCAGCAGGACGGCGACTAGCACAGATACGCAGTATTTT
NA	TRBV10-2	TRBJ2-3	NA	CASSELVGPRGTDTQYF	TGCGCCAGCAGTGAGTTGGTTGGTCCGAGAGGCACAGATACGCAGTATTTT
NA	TRBV11-2	TRBJ2-3	NA	CASSLDKAGANTDTQYF	TGTGCCAGCAGCTTAGATAAGGCGGGGGCCAACACAGATACGCAGTATTTT
once	TRBV21-1	TRBJ1-1	NA	CASITPGTGLMNTEAFF	TGTGCCAGCATTACACCCGGGACAGGGCTCATGAACACTGAAGCTTTCTTT
once	TRBV30	TRBJ2-1	NA	CAWSVLYNEQFF	TGTGCCTGGAGTGTACTGTACAATGAGCAGTTCTTC
NA	TRBV11-2	TRBJ2-3	TRBD2	CASSWTSGINTDTQYF	TGTGCCAGCAGTTGGACTAGCGGCATTAACACAGATACGCAGTATTTT
few	TRBV11-2	TRBJ2-5	NA	CASSLVVRETQYF	TGTGCCAGCAGCTTAGTTGTCAGGGAGACCCAGTACTTC
NA	TRBV7-2	TRBJ2-1	TRBD2	CASSPGLADYNEQFF	TGTGCCAGCAGCCCGGGACTAGCGGACTACAATGAGCAGTTCTTC
NA	TRBV2	TRBJ2-7	TRBD2	CASRRGGPYEQYF	TGTGCCAGCAGGCGGGGAGGGCCCTACGAGCAGTACTTC
few	TRBV5-1	TRBJ1-4	NA	CASSLLQGSEKLFF	TGCGCCAGCAGCTTGCTACAGGGATCTGAAAAACTGTTTTTT
once	TRBV9	TRBJ1-1	NA	CASSVGPPGRASTEAFF	TGTGCCAGCAGCGTAGGCCCCCCGGGCAGGGCGTCCACTGAAGCTTTCTTT
NA	TRBV28	TRBJ2-7	NA	CASSLYSGWYEQYF	TGTGCCAGCAGTTTATACTCAGGGTGGTACGAGCAGTACTTC
NA	TRBV28	TRBJ1-1	TRBD1	CASSPQGRENTEAFF	TGTGCCAGCAGTCCACAGGGGCGGGAGAACACTGAAGCTTTCTTT
NA	TRBV5-1	TRBJ2-3	TRBD2	CASRKPSISGGSDTQYF	TGCGCCAGCAGAAAGCCTTCCATTAGCGGGGGATCAGATACGCAGTATTTT
NA	TRBV7-9	TRBJ2-2	NA	CASSLLLDRSGELFF	TGTGCCAGCAGCCTCCTCCTTGACAGGTCCGGGGAGCTGTTTTTT
NA	TRBV7-9	TRBJ2-2	TRBD2	CASRPPGLAVHRELFF	TGTGCCAGCAGGCCGCCGGGACTAGCGGTACACCGGGAGCTGTTTTTT